The rows below give T cell receptor beta chains drawn from one sample of a study of CD8+ T cells in alopecia areata. Measured with immunoSEQ multiplex PCR; TCRdb has only the in-frame clones, and not every one. Altogether approximately 110,000 clones are present, approximately 51% being singletons, with the ten largest covering under 3.5%. The sample was CD4+ T cells sorted from blood, taken at week 24, from a patient treated with tofacitinib. Receptors originate from a human donor with alopecia areata. CDR3s include the opening cysteine and the closing phenylalanine or tryptophan. Each record gives: V gene, clone size, D gene, J gene, CDR3 protein, CDR3 DNA. D genes are given only for firm matches. Part of the rows lack a size; the others show once, few, many or a class for expanded clones.

>TRBV29-1|few|TRBD1|TRBJ2-1
CSGMIGTDYNEQFF
TGCAGCGGCATGATCGGGACAGACTACAATGAGCAGTTCTTC
>TRBV4-3|NA|NA|TRBJ1-6
CASSFYGGNSPLHF
TGCGCCAGCAGCTTTTATGGCGGTAATTCACCCCTCCACTTT
>TRBV7-2|few|NA|TRBJ2-7
CASERDPAEPYEQYF
TGTGCCAGCGAAAGAGACCCGGCGGAGCCCTACGAGCAGTACTTC
>TRBV5-1|NA|TRBD1|TRBJ1-5
CASSLGAGGLNQPQHF
TGCGCCAGCAGCTTGGGGGCAGGGGGCCTCAATCAGCCCCAGCATTTT
>TRBV18|few|NA|TRBJ2-6
CASSPEYVRDVLTF
TGTGCCAGCTCACCAGAATACGTTCGGGACGTCCTGACTTTC
>TRBV15|NA|TRBD1|TRBJ2-1
CATSRTRQGHEQFF
TGTGCCACCAGCAGAACCCGACAGGGACATGAGCAGTTCTTC
>TRBV29-1|NA|NA|TRBJ1-1
CSVSYRGNMNTEAFF
TGCAGCGTCTCCTACAGAGGAAACATGAACACTGAAGCTTTCTTT
>TRBV27|once|NA|TRBJ1-4
CASSFRGTANEKLFF
TGTGCCAGCAGTTTTCGAGGGACTGCTAATGAAAAACTGTTTTTT
>TRBV30|NA|NA|TRBJ2-1
CASRVGGSSYNEQFF
TGTGCCTCCAGAGTTGGGGGATCCTCCTACAATGAGCAGTTCTTC
>TRBV7-9|NA|NA|TRBJ2-3
CASSFAGGDTQYF
TGTGCCAGCAGCTTCGCTGGGGGGGATACGCAGTATTTT
>TRBV6-5|NA|TRBD1|TRBJ2-7
CASGRGTEAYEQYF
TGTGCCAGCGGCCGTGGGACAGAGGCCTACGAGCAGTACTTC
>TRBV29-1|NA|NA|TRBJ2-3
CSVDGTGVTDTQYF
TGCAGCGTTGACGGGACGGGAGTCACAGATACGCAGTATTTT
>TRBV7-2|NA|TRBD1|TRBJ1-2
CASSFVDRANYGYTF
TGTGCCAGCAGCTTTGTCGACAGGGCTAACTATGGCTACACCTTC
>TRBV6-1|few|NA|TRBJ1-2
CASSEQGLYGYTF
TGTGCCAGCAGTGAACAGGGCCTCTATGGCTACACCTTC
>TRBV5-1|once|NA|TRBJ2-5
CASSSQLDATQYF
TGCGCCAGCAGCTCTCAACTAGATGCGACCCAGTACTTC
>TRBV29-1|NA|NA|TRBJ2-7
CSVVDRLGNEQYF
TGCAGCGTCGTAGACAGGCTCGGGAACGAGCAGTACTTC
>TRBV30|few|NA|TRBJ1-5
CAWGLGLSNQPQHF
TGTGCCTGGGGGCTCGGGCTTAGCAATCAGCCCCAGCATTTT
>TRBV29-1|NA|NA|TRBJ1-5
CSVASSYSNQPQHF
TGCAGCGTTGCCTCCTCGTATAGCAATCAGCCCCAGCATTTT
>TRBV9|few|TRBD1|TRBJ2-3
CASSVVGGTEDTQYF
TGTGCCAGCAGCGTAGTAGGTGGGACAGAAGATACGCAGTATTTT
>TRBV6-5|few|NA|TRBJ1-5
CASSSGRAQPQHF
TGTGCCAGCAGTTCTGGGAGGGCCCAGCCCCAGCATTTT
>TRBV29-1|few|NA|TRBJ2-5
CSVAPGTGRETQYF
TGCAGCGTGGCCCCTGGTACAGGGAGGGAGACCCAGTACTTC
>TRBV7-2|once|TRBD1|TRBJ1-4
CASSPTGGREKLFF
TGTGCCAGCAGCCCGACAGGGGGGAGAGAAAAACTGTTTTTT
>TRBV6-5|NA|NA|TRBJ2-7
CASSTSVTYEQYF
TGTGCCAGCAGTACCTCAGTGACCTACGAGCAGTACTTC
>TRBV30|few|NA|TRBJ2-7
CAWSMNYEQYF
TGTGCCTGGAGTATGAACTACGAGCAGTACTTC
>TRBV27|NA|TRBD1|TRBJ2-7
CASSFGQGVYYEQYF
TGTGCCAGCAGTTTCGGGCAGGGGGTTTATTACGAGCAGTACTTC
>TRBV18|NA|NA|TRBJ1-1
CASSKGSDTEAFF
TGTGCCAGCTCTAAAGGGTCGGACACTGAAGCTTTCTTT
>TRBV2|NA|NA|TRBJ1-2
CASSETGPYGYTF
TGTGCCAGCAGTGAAACCGGGCCTTATGGCTACACCTTC
>TRBV5-1|NA|NA|TRBJ2-1
CASRLGSNEQFF
TGCGCCAGCAGACTGGGTTCAAATGAGCAGTTCTTC
>TRBV7-9|NA|NA|TRBJ2-7
CASSRTRDMTYEQYF
TGTGCCAGCAGCCGGACCCGGGACATGACCTACGAGCAGTACTTC
>TRBV7-9|few|NA|TRBJ2-4
CASSLIGEAKNIQYF
TGTGCCAGCAGCTTAATCGGGGAGGCCAAAAACATTCAGTACTTC